The rows below give T cell receptor beta chains drawn from one sample of a study of cytomegalovirus exposure and HLA in healthy donors. The repertoire was sequenced with immunoSEQ multiplex PCR; TCRdb's copy has only in-frame clones and lacks some. The table lists 100,000 to 150,000 clones, 65% to 80% of them singletons. Sequenced input: PBMCs. These receptors came from a woman aged 55-69 years in good health and CMV-seropositive. Both conserved end residues are part of each CDR3. Fields, in order: J gene, V gene, CDR3 protein.

>TRBJ2-3|TRBV7-3
CASSQDPTSGLSTDTQYF
>TRBJ2-5|TRBV5-6
CASSLEAGQETQYF
>TRBJ1-4|TRBV4-3
CASSQDRGQVGEKLFF
>TRBJ2-7|TRBV18
CASSPLRPRAQGHEQYF
>TRBJ1-4|TRBV7-9
CASSLRAALNEKLFF
>TRBJ1-1|TRBV6-5
CASSYPYARGTEAFF
>TRBJ2-1|TRBV7-2
CASSLRPSGGMYEQFF
>TRBJ1-2|TRBV30
CAWSGDRHGYTF
>TRBJ1-5|TRBV18
CASSPNPQEQPQHF
>TRBJ2-3|TRBV19
CASDPGQGPDTQYF
>TRBJ2-2|TRBV28
CASSSAGANTGELFF